The source of this T cell receptor (beta chain) is a study of T cell responses to AZD1222 COVID-19 vaccine. Study results and caveats: Targeting of unmutated variant regions was reportedly seen in nearly half of spike-specific TCRs. Two doses of AZD1222 preceded a rise in Spike-specific TCR breadth and depth.

Notes on this clone: Its antigen remains unidentified.

With V trimmed by 7 bases and J by 10 bases, 13 bases remained unmatched. This CDR3 contains 14 residues. Germline V gene sequence: CDR1 MDHEN, CDR2 SYDVKM. The assay was immunoSEQ multiplex PCR, and TCRdb's table has in-frame clones only and misses some. The data contain 18,000 or so clones, under 90% of them seen just once; the ten biggest clones take up roughly 8.7%. The V and J genes are TRBV28 and TRBJ1-1, with TRBD1 matching over 9 bases. This TCR was sampled from an adult who received the AZD1222 COVID-19 vaccine. This material consisted of peripheral blood, taken 28 days after the second AZD1222 dose. The CDR3 reads CASILWGQGRRAFF. The CDR3 DNA reads TGTGCCAGCATCCTATGGGGACAGGGAAGACGAGCTTTCTTT.